This T cell receptor (beta chain) was retrieved from a study of radiotherapy plus CTLA-4 blockade in lung cancer. Study summary: Objective response was observed in about 19% of patients, and disease control in roughly 30%. The study, taken as a whole, reports: Subsequent to radiotherapy plus ipilimumab, tumor-derived TCR clones underwent expansion in blood.

Sequencing was performed with immunoSEQ multiplex PCR; in TCRdb, only in-frame clones are kept and a portion is missing. This sample has more than 90,000 clones; roughly 80% occur once, and the top ten carry more than 20%. Only one count was recorded for this clone. Its antigen is not identified. The origin of this receptor is a human donor with non-small cell lung cancer that progressed on radiotherapy plus ipilimumab. The sample here was peripheral blood, taken from a patient treated with radiotherapy plus ipilimumab.

The CDR3 loop is CASSRTVGSSNQPQHF. In DNA form, the CDR3 reads TGTGCCAGCTCCCGTACCGTGGGTTCTAGCAATCAGCCCCAGCATTTT. V usage is TRBV18 and J usage is TRBJ1-5; no reliable D call. This CDR3 is built from 16 residues. V was cut by 6 bases and J by 0 bases, with 15 bases left in between. Looked up from germline, CDR1 is KGHSH and CDR2 is LQKENI.